Below are 19 T cell receptor beta chains sequenced from a single sample in a study of molecular identifiers for immune sequencing clone quantification. TCRdb analysed the PCR reads with MiXCR anew, one entry per CDR3 protein. The data hold 250,000 to 350,000 distinct CDR3 sequences, with about 20% observed a single time. What was sequenced was naive CD8+ T cells from blood, with Jurkat cell RNA spiked in. The sample's subset: FACS-sorted CD8+CD4-CCR7+CD45RA+ naive T cells. The source is a human donor in good health. Some libraries in this study had Jurkat cell RNA spiked in.

This clonotype was seen many times. The V and J genes are TRBV7-6 and TRBJ1-1, with no clear D. This CDR3 is built from 13 residues. In germline, CDR1 is SGHVS, CDR2 FNYEAQ. Trimming removed 5 bases from V and 5 bases from J, with 12 bases in between. CDR3 bases: TGTGCCAGCAGCCCTGAAGTACGAACTGAAGCTTTCTTT. Encoded protein: CASSPEVRTEAFF. Based on the CDR3 plus reference TRBV7-6 and TRBJ1-1, the full variable domain is GAGVSQSPRYKVTKRGQDVALRCDPISGHVSLYWYRQALGQGPEFLTYFNYEAQQDKSGLPNDRFSAERPEGSISTLTIQRTEQRDSAMYRCASSPEVRTEAFFGQGTRLTVV.

Ten or more counts support this clonotype. The rearrangement joins TRBV4-3 to TRBJ2-7, with 14 bases fitting TRBD2. CDR1 is LGHNA, CDR2 YSLEER, per germline. The J segment lost 3 bases and the V segment lost 3 bases, leaving 1 base of the junction unmatched. The CDR3 length is 15 residues. The CDR3: CASSHGTSGSYEQYF. CDR3 in DNA: TGCGCCAGCAGCCATGGGACTAGCGGGAGCTACGAGCAGTACTTC.

The sample holds a few counts of this clonotype. The rearrangement uses TRBV15 and TRBJ1-1, with D uncertain. The V end was cut by 5 bases, the J end by 6 bases, with 13 bases between. The CDR3 covers 13 residues. Germline CDR1 and CDR2: LNHNV and YYDKDF (reference sequence). The CDR3 here is CATSGGSTAEAFF. CDR3 DNA sequence: TGTGCCACCAGCGGCGGTAGTACTGCTGAAGCTTTCTTT. Combining the CDR3 with reference TRBV15 and TRBJ1-1 gives the whole variable domain DAMVIQNPRYQVTQFGKPVTLSCSQTLNHNVMYWYQQKSSQAPKLLFHYYDKDFNNEADTPDNFQSRRPNTSFCFLDIRSPGLGDTAMYLCATSGGSTAEAFFGQGTRLTVV.

This clonotype was picked up many times. The rearrangement links TRBV29-1 to TRBJ1-1; D perhaps matches TRBD1 (6 bases). Germline V gives CDR1 SQVTM, CDR2 ANQGSEA. Trimming cost V 6 bases and J 6 bases, with 11 bases left between them. CDR3 length equals 11 residues. The CDR3: CSVHEGAEAFF. The CDR3 DNA reads TGCAGCGTCCATGAGGGGGCTGAAGCTTTCTTT.

Concerning this clonotype: Just one base apart from a much larger clone, this may be a read error. V and J are TRBV6-6 and TRBJ1-5; maybe TRBD1 (6 bases). V lost 10 bases and J 0 bases, leaving 10 bases between the germline ends. Germline CDR1 reads MNHNY; CDR2 reads SVGAGI (reference sequence). The CDR3 is 13 residues long. DNA for the CDR3: TGTGCCAACCGGGGGGCTAGCAATCAGCCCCAGCATTTT. Protein product: CANRGASNQPQHF.

As for this clonotype: With a much larger clone just one base away, this may be a read error. V is TRBV2 and J is TRBJ2-3, with 10 bases identical to TRBD2. CDR3 length: 15 residues. CDR1 SNHLY and CDR2 FYNNEI come from the germline V gene. The CDR3 region is CVSRGTSAYTDTQYF. The CDR3 DNA reads TGTGTCAGCAGAGGGACTAGCGCCTACACAGATACGCAGTATTTT.

This clonotype showed up just once. This may arise from a read error, as a much more abundant clone is one base away. V is TRBV29-1 and J is TRBJ1-1; maybe TRBD1 (5 bases). The CDR3 is 11 residues long. Germline loops: CDR1 SQVTM, CDR2 ANQGSEA. CDR3 in DNA: TGCAGCATCGCGGGGGGGACTGAAGCTCTCTTT. It specifies CSIAGGTEALF.

This clonotype was observed at least ten times. The DNA of the CDR3 is TGTGCCAGTAGTTCTGGACTAGCGGGAGTACAAGAGCAGTACTTC. This sequence encodes CASSSGLAGVQEQYF. The genes are TRBV19 and TRBJ2-7, with 13 positions matching TRBD2. Trimming took 5 bases from V and 7 from J; bases not matched to a gene: 8. Germline lookup yields CDR1 LNHDA and CDR2 SQIVND (reference sequence). The CDR3 has 15 amino acids.

This clonotype has just a few counts. This chain uses TRBV27 with TRBJ2-6; D remains ambiguous. This CDR3 has 17 amino acids. V lost 5 bases and J lost 1, with 15 bases in between. Germline CDR1 MNHEY, CDR2 SMNVEV (reference sequence). The CDR3 protein is CASSPSFGPSGANVLTF. The CDR3 DNA follows: TGTGCCAGCAGTCCAAGCTTTGGGCCTTCTGGGGCCAACGTCCTGACTTTC.

Points on this clonotype: One base away lies a much larger clone, so this may be a sequencing read error. The rearrangement links TRBV9 to TRBJ2-2; 12 positions match TRBD2. The V gene end was trimmed by 4 bases and the J gene end by 4 bases; junction bases not matched to a gene: 8. The CDR3 extends over 17 amino acids. CDR1 and CDR2 from the germline V gene are SGDLS and YYNGEE. CDR3 nucleotide sequence: TGTGCCAGCAGCACACCCCTAGCGGGGGGGGGCACCGGGGAGCTGTTTTTT. This sequence encodes CASSTPLAGGGTGELFF. Filled out from reference TRBV9 and TRBJ2-2, the complete variable domain reads DSGVTQTPKHLITATGQRVTLRCSPRSGDLSVYWYQQSLDQGLQFLIQYYNGEERAKGNILERFSAQQFPDLHSELNLSSLELGDSALYFCASSTPLAGGGTGELFFGEGSRLTVL.

Comment on this clonotype: Since a much larger clone is just one base distant, this may be a read error. This chain uses TRBV4-3 with TRBJ2-3; maybe TRBD1 (5 bases). The assigned J gene may be wrong: the sequence end matches TRBJ1-5 better. Germline V gene data show CDR1 as LGHNA and CDR2 as YSLEER. There are 15 residues in the CDR3. CDR3 sequence (DNA): TGCGCCAGCAGCCAATGGCGGGGCGGCACAGATACGCAGCATTTT. This sequence encodes CASSQWRGGTDTQHF.

This clonotype came up many times. V and J are TRBV20-1 and TRBJ2-2; no definite D call. Germline-derived CDR1 and CDR2 are DFQATT and SNEGSKA (reference sequence). The V end was cut by 0 bases, the J end by 3 bases, with 8 bases between. The CDR3 sequence is 14 residues long. CDR3 sequence (DNA): TGCAGTGCTAGAGACCTTTCGGACACCGGGGAGCTGTTTTTT. Its protein is CSARDLSDTGELFF.

The genes are TRBV21-1 and TRBJ1-2; the table's D call, TRBD1, was not checked against the DNA. TRBV21-1 is a recognized pseudogene. The CDR3 covers 16 residues. The CDR3 DNA sequence: TGTGCCAGCAGCCCGCGACAGGGGGGGTCTAACTATGGCTACACCTTC. This sequence encodes CASSPRQGGSNYGYTF.

This clonotype was detected once. Sequence at one end of the junction differs from germline and may be a read error. This chain uses TRBV6-1 with TRBJ1-5; D remains ambiguous. The germline V gene encodes CDR1 MNHNS and CDR2 SASEGT. The CDR3 is made up of 15 amino acids. The CDR3 sequence is CASSEFDYSSQPQHF. Here the CDR3 DNA reads TGTGCCAGCAGTGAATTTGACTATAGCAGTCAGCCCCAGCATTTT.

This sequence joins TRBV7-9 and TRBJ1-6; 7 bases agree with TRBD1. Germline V gene lookup returns CDR1 SEHNR and CDR2 FQNEAQ (reference sequence). V dropped 5 bases and J dropped 9; count of bases not matched to a gene: 7. CDR3 size: 14 residues. The CDR3 nucleotides read TGTGCCAGCAGCCCGACAGGGTGGGGTTCACCCCTCCACTTT. Protein sequence: CASSPTGWGSPLHF.

Details on this clonotype: A much larger clone is a single base away; this may be a read error. The chain links TRBV4-3 to TRBJ2-3, with TRBD2 as a possible D gene (6 bases). The CDR3 has 17 amino acids. V lost 3 bases and J 2 bases, leaving 18 bases between the germline ends. CDR1 is LGHNA, CDR2 YSLEER, per germline. Written as DNA, the CDR3 is TGCGCCAGCAGCCACCCCCCCTGTAGCGGAACCACAGATACGCAGTATTTT. Its protein product is CASSHPPCSGTTDTQYF.

This clonotype has a count of ten or more. The rearrangement links TRBV12-3 or TRBV12-4 to TRBJ1-2, with a weak D call TRBD1 (6 bases). V lost 6 bases and J 8 bases, leaving 16 bases between the germline ends. The CDR3 spans 13 residues. Here the CDR3 reads CASSPRGASGYTF. Here the CDR3 DNA reads TGTGCCAGCAGCCCTAGGGGGGCCAGCGGCTACACCTTC.

This clonotype was observed many times. The chain couples TRBV12-3 or TRBV12-4 to TRBJ1-1; D is unclear. The CDR3 loop spans 13 amino acids. Trimming cost V 5 bases and J 7 bases, with 14 bases left between them. The CDR3 is CASSPIITVEAFF. The CDR3 DNA sequence: TGTGCCAGCAGTCCCATAATCACAGTTGAAGCTTTCTTT.

This chain connects TRBV28 to TRBJ1-1, with D hard to call. Germline lookup yields CDR1 MDHEN and CDR2 SYDVKM. V lost 2 bases to trimming and J lost 0 bases, with 10 bases between them. The CDR3 is made up of 15 amino acids. This CDR3 is CASSLATEVNTEAFF. The DNA for the CDR3 is TGTGCCAGCAGTTTAGCAACAGAAGTGAACACTGAAGCTTTCTTT.